This TCR beta chain was captured in a study of siplizumab effects on memory and regulatory T cells. Study-wide points: Naive T cells appeared more varied than memory cells and looked like key alloresponse contributors. Sequences that were alloreactive and traceable to unstimulated CD4+ memory cells were significantly reduced by siplizumab. Most alloreactive clones went unmapped to unstimulated subsets; only a minor fraction mapped.

Each sample had around 99,000 TCR templates assayed. Libraries were prepared by immunoSEQ multiplex PCR; TCRdb keeps only in-frame clonotypes and omits some of them. The top ten clones hold 1.3% of a sample with over 85,000 clones, roughly 92% of them seen once. The CDR3 covers 15 residues. The germline CDR1 and CDR2 sequences are KGHSH and LQKENI. The V end lost 0 bases, the J end lost 2 bases, and 11 bases lay between the germline ends. About this clone itself: No antigen is known for it.

The source material was CD4+ T cells sorted from blood. The chain is built from TRBV18 and TRBJ2-7; tentative D call: TRBD1 (6 bases). This receptor was obtained from a human donor in good health. The CDR3 reads CASSPPGAEAYEQYF. CDR3 sequence (DNA): TGTGCCAGCTCACCACCGGGGGCGGAGGCCTACGAGCAGTACTTC.